Each of the 10 T cell receptor beta chains below was sequenced from the same sample in a study of Graves' ophthalmopathy and Graves' hyperthyroidism. Amplification targeted the TCR beta CDR3 regions, with RNA transcripts as the source material. HTBI primers were employed in first-round RT-PCR, then a second-round multiplex PCR followed. TCRdb reanalysed the multiplex PCR reads using MiXCR and keeps one entry per CDR3 protein. The table has about 480,000 distinct CDR3 sequences, approximately 15% seen once. Sequenced sample: blood. The receptors were gathered from a woman aged 25 to 45 with Graves' ophthalmopathy.

This clonotype showed up many times. The chain joins TRBV28 to TRBJ2-4; unclear D gene. Germline assignment: CDR1 MDHEN and CDR2 SYDVKM. Trimming left V 6 bases short and J 0 bases short, with 18 bases between. The CDR3 covers 17 residues. The CDR3, as DNA: TGTGCCAGCAGCTCCCTTCGCGTTAGGAGAGCCAAAAACATTCAGTACTTC. This codes for CASSSLRVRRAKNIQYF.

This clonotype was seen many times. The chain combines TRBV24-1 with TRBJ2-7; maybe TRBD1 (6 bases). The CDR3 spans 14 residues. V lost 6 bases and J lost 2, with 13 bases in between. In germline, CDR1 is KGHDR, CDR2 SFDVKD. This chain's CDR3 is CATSFRQAPYEQYF. The CDR3 DNA reads as TGTGCCACCAGTTTTCGACAGGCCCCCTACGAGCAGTACTTC.

This clonotype was seen many times. V is TRBV5-1 and J is TRBJ2-7, with D possibly TRBD1 on 5 matching bases. Germline V gives CDR1 SGHRS, CDR2 YFSETQ. Trimming pared 4 bases from V and 0 bases from J, leaving 20 bases between. The CDR3 contains 17 residues. CDR3 DNA sequence: TGCGCCAGCAGCCCGTTCCGAGGACAAAGGAGCTCCTACGAGCAGTACTTC. Residues: CASSPFRGQRSSYEQYF. The full variable domain, its missing parts supplied by reference TRBV5-1 and TRBJ2-7, is KAGVTQTPRYLIKTRGQQVTLSCSPISGHRSVSWYQQTPGQGLQFLFEYFSETQRNKGNFPGRFSGRQFSNSRSEMNVSTLELGDSALYLCASSPFRGQRSSYEQYFGPGTRLTVT.

This clonotype occurred many times. The chain couples TRBV29-1 to TRBJ2-7; TRBD1 is a possible D gene (6 bases). The V and J ends lost 6 bases and 6 bases respectively, with 21 bases between them. Germline CDR1 and CDR2: SQVTM and ANQGSEA. This CDR3 contains 14 residues. The CDR3 DNA reads TGCAGCGTCGAGACAGGCTTCGCGCGCAGCGAGCAGTACTTC. It yields the protein CSVETGFARSEQYF.

This clonotype appeared many times. The rearrangement joins TRBV27 to TRBJ1-1; D gene unclear. The germline V gene encodes CDR1 MNHEY and CDR2 SMNVEV (reference sequence). This CDR3 contains 14 residues. V was pared by 2 bases and J by 5 bases, with 12 bases between. The CDR3 DNA reads as TGTGCCAGCAGTTTAACCCCCTTGGGGACTGAAGCTTTCTTT. This gives the protein CASSLTPLGTEAFF.

This clonotype was picked up many times. This chain uses TRBV27 with TRBJ1-2; 9 nucleotides align to TRBD1. Germline V lookup: CDR1 MNHEY, CDR2 SMNVEV (reference sequence). The CDR3 has 14 amino acids. The J segment lost 0 bases and the V segment lost 6 bases, leaving 2 bases of the junction unmatched. The CDR3 DNA follows: TGTGCCAGCAGCCGGACAGGGGCTAACTATGGCTACACCTTC. It specifies CASSRTGANYGYTF.

This chain joins TRBV24-1 and TRBJ2-2; perhaps TRBD2 as D (5 bases). Between the trimmed V and J ends, which lost 4 bases and 1 base, there was a span of 6 bases. CDR1 KGHDR and CDR2 SFDVKD come from the germline V gene. The CDR3 consists of 14 residues. CDR3 DNA: TGTGCCACCAGTGAAGAGGGGAACACCGGGGAGCTGTTTTTT. This sequence encodes CATSEEGNTGELFF.

This clonotype has at least ten counts. This chain uses TRBV11-2 with TRBJ2-7, with TRBD1 as a possible D gene (5 bases). V was cut by 5 bases and J by 5 bases, with 7 bases left in between. CDR1 SGHAT and CDR2 FQNNGV come from the germline V gene. The CDR3 sequence is 11 residues long. CDR3 sequence: CASSAGHEQYF. CDR3 bases: TGTGCCAGCAGCGCAGGGCACGAGCAGTACTTC.

Comments on this clonotype: This clone may be a read error of a much larger clone one base away. The missing conserved phenylalanine or tryptophan at the end of this CDR3 makes a read error likely. The rearrangement uses TRBV20-1 and TRBJ2-5, with TRBD1 matching over 8 bases. The CDR3 contains 14 residues. J gave up 3 bases and V 5 bases, and 8 bases lay outside the gene matches. Germline loops: CDR1 DFQATT, CDR2 SNEGSKA (reference sequence). The CDR3 DNA sequence: TGCAGTGCTGGCCTTGGGACAGGCGAAGAGACCCAGTACCTC. Translation: CSAGLGTGEETQYL.

This clonotype was observed at least ten times. The chain uses TRBV2 and TRBJ1-1; D call uncertain. The CDR3 covers 11 residues. Germline lookup yields CDR1 SNHLY and CDR2 FYNNEI. The germline V and J ends were trimmed by 4 bases and 8 bases, with 8 bases remaining between them. CDR3 loop: CASSAQVEAFF. CDR3 sequence (DNA): TGTGCCAGCAGTGCTCAGGTGGAAGCTTTCTTT.